This TCR beta chain was profiled in a study of blood T cell repertoires in COVID-19. CDR1 is MGHRA, CDR2 YSYEKL, per germline. This CDR3 has 14 amino acids. V dropped 1 base and J dropped 5 bases, with 9 bases sitting between them. The table lists this clone with a few counts. Participants' own reports of clinical history determined their cohort assignment. The method was immunoSEQ multiplex PCR; TCRdb's version includes in-frame clones alone and lacks a portion of them. The repertoire holds approximately 220,000 clones, about 80% seen once, with 1.3% in the top ten. The rearrangement links TRBV4-1 to TRBJ1-3, with D possibly TRBD1 on 5 matching bases. This TCR came from a woman between 40 and 55 years old with acute COVID-19. Input material: PBMCs or T cells enriched from blood (not recorded which). CDR3 residues: CASSQVGQRNTIYF. As DNA, the CDR3 is TGCGCCAGCAGCCAAGTAGGACAAAGAAACACCATATATTTT.